The 14 T cell receptor beta chains below were found in one sample sequenced in a study of OX40 agonist ivuxolimab in advanced cancers. Clones were read by immunoSEQ multiplex PCR, and TCRdb kept only the in-frame ones, dropping some. Of some 77,000 clones detected, around 93% appear once; the ten largest clones hold over 6.5%. The sample consisted of CD4+ or CD8+ T cells sorted from blood, taken in a trial of the OX40 agonist ivuxolimab. The receptors originated from an adult with an advanced solid tumor such as melanoma, head and neck, liver or kidney cancer.

The chain combines TRBV11-2 with TRBJ2-3, with D possibly TRBD2 on 6 matching bases. Germline-derived CDR1 and CDR2 are SGHAT and FQNNGV. The CDR3 extends over 14 amino acids. Deletions cut 4 bases from V and 2 bases from J, with 10 bases between. The CDR3 reads CASSSWTTTDTQYF. DNA of the CDR3: TGTGCCAGCAGCTCTTGGACTACCACAGATACGCAGTATTTT.

The V and J genes are TRBV5-4 and TRBJ1-1; perhaps TRBD1 as D (6 bases). The CDR3 extends over 16 amino acids. The V end lost 0 bases, the J end lost 5 bases, and 17 bases lay between the germline ends. CDR1 is SGHNT, CDR2 YYREEE, per germline (reference sequence). CDR3 sequence reads: CASSLAGQLDRTEAFF. The CDR3 region has the DNA TGTGCCAGCAGCTTGGCTGGACAGCTGGACCGAACTGAAGCTTTCTTT.

CDR3 residues: CASSNPRSGGVGNTEAFF. Here the CDR3 DNA reads TGTGCCAGCAGCAATCCTAGGTCAGGGGGGGTTGGAAACACTGAAGCTTTCTTT. The chain employs TRBV9 and TRBJ1-1; 7 nucleotides align to TRBD1. The CDR3 is made up of 18 amino acids. V trimming: 4 bases; J trimming: 2 bases; junction bases outside the gene matches: 17. In germline, CDR1 is SGDLS, CDR2 YYNGEE.

The chain has TRBV6-5 and TRBJ2-7, with D unclear. Germline V gene sequence: CDR1 MNHEY, CDR2 SVGAGI. The CDR3 has 14 amino acids. V was clipped by 5 bases and J by 9 bases, with 20 bases between them. The CDR3 nucleotides read TGTGCCAGCAGTACCGCCGAGGACGACCTAGGGCAGTACTTC. Residues: CASSTAEDDLGQYF.

V is TRBV6-6 and J is TRBJ1-2; possibly TRBD1 for D (5 bases). Germline V gene data show CDR1 as MNHNY and CDR2 as SVGAGI (reference sequence). Deletions cut 5 bases from V and 10 bases from J, with 11 bases between. There are 11 residues in the CDR3. The CDR3 loop is CASSAGLNYTF. CDR3 bases: TGTGCCAGCAGTGCAGGGTTGAACTACACCTTC.

The genes are TRBV9 and TRBJ2-7; perhaps TRBD2 as D (5 bases). Trimming took 3 bases from V and 7 from J, leaving 11 bases between them. The CDR3 totals 12 residues. Germline V lookup: CDR1 SGDLS, CDR2 YYNGEE. Written as DNA, the CDR3 is TGTGCCAGCAGCGGCCCACCGGGGGAGCAGTACTTC. This codes for CASSGPPGEQYF.

The V gene is TRBV5-6, the J gene TRBJ1-2; possible D gene TRBD1, 5 bases. The CDR3 runs 13 residues. V lost 6 bases, J lost 8 bases, and 17 bases lay in between. Germline CDR1 SGHDT, CDR2 YYEEEE. The CDR3 sequence: CASIRALGGGYTF. Written as DNA, the CDR3 is TGTGCCAGCATCCGGGCCCTCGGGGGGGGCTACACCTTC. Drawing the rest from reference TRBV5-6 and TRBJ1-2, the complete variable domain is DAGVTQSPTHLIKTRGQQVTLRCSPKSGHDTVSWYQQALGQGPQFIFQYYEEEERQRGNFPDRFSGHQFPNYSSELNVNALLLGDSALYLCASIRALGGGYTFGSGTRLTVV.

The J gene is TRBJ1-1, the V gene TRBV7-9; D is possibly TRBD1 (6 bases). Germline CDR1 reads SEHNR; CDR2 reads FQNEAQ (reference sequence). The CDR3 length is 16 residues. The ends were cut back, 5 bases at V and 5 bases at J, with 21 bases in the middle. CDR3 residues: CASSHHVRGGKTEAFF. The CDR3 DNA sequence: TGTGCCAGCAGCCATCACGTGAGGGGGGGAAAAACTGAAGCTTTCTTT. The whole variable domain, filled in from reference TRBV7-9 and TRBJ1-1, reads DTGVSQNPRHKITKRGQNVTFRCDPISEHNRLYWYRQTLGQGPEFLTYFQNEAQLEKSRLLSDRFSAERPKGSFSTLEIQRTEQGDSAMYLCASSHHVRGGKTEAFFGQGTRLTVV.

The chain has TRBV2 and TRBJ2-1; the D call may be TRBD1 or TRBD2 (5 bases each). There are 13 residues in the CDR3. The germline V gene encodes CDR1 SNHLY and CDR2 FYNNEI. Trimming removed 2 bases at V and 14 bases at J, with 16 bases between. The CDR3 nucleotides read TGTGCCAGCAGTGAAATAGTGGGACCAAAGGAGTTCTTC. This encodes CASSEIVGPKEFF.

This sequence joins TRBV5-1 and TRBJ1-1; D call uncertain. Germline loops: CDR1 SGHRS, CDR2 YFSETQ. V lost 2 bases to trimming and J lost 1 base, with 9 bases between them. The CDR3 runs 14 residues. The CDR3 DNA is TGCGCCAGCAGCTTAGCAGGACCGAACACTGAAGCTTTCTTT. The encoded protein is CASSLAGPNTEAFF.

This chain joins TRBV6-5 and TRBJ2-6; 7 nucleotides match TRBD1. Per germline, CDR1 MNHEY and CDR2 SVGAGI. The CDR3 runs to 15 residues. After removal of 2 bases from V and 2 bases from J, the junction contained 0 bases not matched to a gene. The CDR3 here is CASSYQGAGANVLTF. In nucleotides, the CDR3 is TGTGCCAGCAGTTACCAGGGGGCTGGGGCCAACGTCCTGACTTTC.

This chain uses TRBV6-1 with TRBJ1-3; 7 bases fit TRBD1. Germline CDR1 reads MNHNS; CDR2 reads SASEGT. The CDR3 covers 17 residues. V lost 1 base, J lost 4 bases, and 10 bases stayed unmatched. The CDR3 protein is CASSEEQGTPSGNTIYF. The CDR3 DNA reads as TGTGCCAGCAGTGAAGAACAGGGGACTCCCTCGGGAAACACCATATATTTT.

The chain employs TRBV5-1 and TRBJ2-7; D perhaps matches TRBD1 (5 bases). The length of the CDR3 is 15 residues. The V end was cut by 4 bases, the J end by 1 base, with 15 bases between. Germline V gene lookup returns CDR1 SGHRS and CDR2 YFSETQ. The chain's CDR3 is CASSNTGANSYEQYF. CDR3 DNA sequence: TGCGCCAGCAGCAATACAGGAGCCAATTCCTACGAGCAGTACTTC.

This chain uses TRBV29-1 with TRBJ2-5, with D possibly called TRBD1 or TRBD2 (5 bases each). Trimming pared 5 bases from V and 4 bases from J, leaving 17 bases between. The CDR3 consists of 14 residues. The V gene's germline CDR1 is SQVTM and CDR2 ANQGSEA. The CDR3 DNA reads TGCAGCGTTCGAACTGGGGGTTTGCGAGAGACCCAGTACTTC. It yields the protein CSVRTGGLRETQYF.